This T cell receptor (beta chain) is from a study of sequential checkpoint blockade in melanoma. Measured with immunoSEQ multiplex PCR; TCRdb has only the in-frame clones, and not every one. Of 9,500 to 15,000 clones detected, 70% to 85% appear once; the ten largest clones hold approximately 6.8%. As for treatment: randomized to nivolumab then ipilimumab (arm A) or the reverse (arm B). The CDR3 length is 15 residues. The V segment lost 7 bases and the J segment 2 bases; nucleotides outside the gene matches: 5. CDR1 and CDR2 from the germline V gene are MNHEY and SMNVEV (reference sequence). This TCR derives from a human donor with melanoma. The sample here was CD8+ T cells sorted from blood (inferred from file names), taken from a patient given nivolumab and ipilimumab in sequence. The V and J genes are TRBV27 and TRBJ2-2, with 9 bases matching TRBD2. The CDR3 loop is CASNLAGANTGELFF. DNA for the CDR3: TGTGCCAGCAACTTAGCGGGGGCTAACACCGGGGAGCTGTTTTTT.